One sample yielded the 32 T cell receptor beta chains listed below, sequenced in a study of a mutant IDH1 vaccine in newly diagnosed glioma (dated by TCRdb to the early 2020s). No antigen has been identified for these receptors. The intended sense of this specimen's time point label: week 23, last vaccination. Each vaccine dose, consisting of 300 ug of a 20-mer mutant IDH1 peptide in Montanide, was administered subcutaneously with topical imiquimod. Library prep was done by the immunoSEQ multiplex PCR assay. TCRdb took over this immuneACCESS table, retaining in-frame rearrangements with V and J assigned. Such tables are incomplete; in checked studies, under half of the missing clones stem from an unresolved V gene, and the remainder is unexplained. Across this sample there are tens of thousands of clones, with over 75% seen only once. The ten largest clones represent 2% to 2.5% of the sample. Sequencing used PBMCs, obtained from a glioma patient whose treatment included an IDH1 peptide vaccine. The receptors come from a young man with glioma. Some clones in this sample may be carry-over from other donors' samples.

The rearrangement links TRBV30 to TRBJ2-7; D may be TRBD1 or TRBD2 (5 bases each). There are 14 residues in the CDR3. The V gene's germline CDR1 is GTSNPN and CDR2 SVGIG (reference sequence). The V and J ends lost 0 bases and 6 bases respectively, with 15 bases between them. CDR3 amino acids: CAWSVQLRGGEQYF. As DNA, the CDR3 is TGTGCCTGGAGTGTACAGCTGAGGGGCGGCGAGCAGTACTTC.

This clone showed up just once. The gene calls are TRBV27 and TRBJ2-1, with TRBD2 matching over 7 bases. The germline V gene encodes CDR1 MNHEY and CDR2 SMNVEV (reference sequence). The CDR3 is 17 amino acids. The V and J ends lost 3 bases and 2 bases, in that order; junction bases with no gene match: 10. The CDR3 spells CASSFFGGSPPYNEQFF. Here the CDR3 DNA reads TGTGCCAGCAGTTTTTTTGGCGGGAGTCCTCCCTACAATGAGCAGTTCTTC.

The chain combines TRBV20-1 with TRBJ2-7; tentatively, D is TRBD1 (5 bases). The V and J ends lost 5 bases and 4 bases respectively, with 9 bases between them. Germline values: CDR1 DFQATT, CDR2 SNEGSKA (reference sequence). This CDR3 is built from 11 residues. The CDR3 sequence: CSASTVYEQYF. DNA for the CDR3: TGCAGTGCTTCGACAGTGTACGAGCAGTACTTC.

The chain employs TRBV5-5 and TRBJ2-2; D remains ambiguous. The CDR3 length is 16 residues. The germline CDR1 and CDR2 sequences are SGHKS and YYEKEE (reference sequence). Trimming pared 4 bases from V and 4 bases from J, leaving 17 bases between. CDR3 nucleotides: TGTGCCAGCAGCGCCGATAAGGGTTTGGGCACCGGGGAGCTGTTTTTT. It translates to CASSADKGLGTGELFF. Full variable domain (rest looked up from reference TRBV5-5 and TRBJ2-2): DAGVTQSPTHLIKTRGQQVTLRCSPISGHKSVSWYQQVLGQGPQFIFQYYEKEERGRGNFPDRFSARQFPNYSSELNVNALLLGDSALYLCASSADKGLGTGELFFGEGSRLTVL.

The V call is TRBV5-1, the J call TRBJ1-1; the match to TRBD1 covers 8 bases. V gave up 4 bases and J gave up 4 bases; unmatched junction bases: 12. The CDR3 loop spans 16 amino acids. CDR1 SGHRS and CDR2 YFSETQ come from the germline V gene. The CDR3 sequence: CASSLGQGPLSTEAFF. The CDR3 DNA reads as TGCGCCAGCAGCCTCGGACAGGGTCCCCTTAGCACTGAAGCTTTCTTT.

This rearrangement joins TRBV7-2 to TRBJ1-3; D gene ambiguous. Germline lookup yields CDR1 SGHTA and CDR2 FQGNSA. The CDR3 has 13 amino acids. V lost 3 bases and J lost 7, with 10 bases in between. This chain's CDR3 is CASSFRMQNTIYF. In nucleotides, the CDR3 is TGTGCCAGCAGCTTCCGTATGCAGAACACCATATATTTT.

V gene TRBV5-1 combines with J gene TRBJ2-7; D gene ambiguous. Trimming cost V 2 bases and J 2 bases, with 14 bases left between them. The CDR3 is 15 residues long. Per the germline V gene, CDR1 is SGHRS and CDR2 is YFSETQ. CDR3 sequence (DNA): TGCGCCAGCAGCTTTCAGGAGAGAACTCCCTACGAGCAGTACTTC. Its protein is CASSFQERTPYEQYF. Full variable domain (outside the CDR3, taken from reference TRBV5-1 and TRBJ2-7): KAGVTQTPRYLIKTRGQQVTLSCSPISGHRSVSWYQQTPGQGLQFLFEYFSETQRNKGNFPGRFSGRQFSNSRSEMNVSTLELGDSALYLCASSFQERTPYEQYFGPGTRLTVT.

CDR3 loop: CASSYTGVNTGELFF. The DNA of the CDR3 is TGTGCCAGCAGTTACACGGGAGTAAACACCGGGGAGCTGTTTTTT. The J gene is TRBJ2-2, the V gene TRBV6-6, with D tentatively TRBD2 (6 bases). Germline loops: CDR1 MNHNY, CDR2 SVGAGI (reference sequence). CDR3 length: 15 residues. Trimming cost V 2 bases and J 2 bases, with 9 bases left between them.

This rearrangement joins TRBV9 to TRBJ1-1; 7 bases match TRBD1. Germline lookup yields CDR1 SGDLS and CDR2 YYNGEE. V lost 2 bases and J lost 3; bases outside the gene matches: 1. The CDR3 has 13 amino acids. CDR3 sequence (DNA): TGTGCCAGCAGCGTGGACAGGTACACTGAAGCTTTCTTT. Its protein product is CASSVDRYTEAFF.

The CDR3 here is CASSQEAISDTQYF. DNA for the CDR3: TGTGCCAGCAGCCAAGAAGCCATTTCAGATACGCAGTATTTT. The chain employs TRBV4-2 and TRBJ2-3, with D uncertain. The CDR3 consists of 14 residues. CDR1 is LGHNA, CDR2 YNFKEQ, per germline. Trimming took 0 bases from V and 4 from J, leaving 8 bases between them.

The chain employs TRBV5-1 and TRBJ2-3; TRBD1 is a possible D gene (6 bases). The CDR3 has 15 residues. Germline lookup yields CDR1 SGHRS and CDR2 YFSETQ. With 3 bases removed from V and 0 bases from J, the gap between germline ends came to 11 bases. CDR3 protein: CASSSTGASTDTQYF. The CDR3 nucleotides read TGCGCCAGCAGCTCGACAGGAGCTAGCACAGATACGCAGTATTTT.

The chain's CDR3 is CASSLRGGEAFF. The CDR3 nucleotides read TGTGCCAGCAGCCTAAGAGGGGGGGAAGCTTTCTTT. The chain couples TRBV13 to TRBJ1-1; TRBD1 might be the D (6 bases). Germline loops: CDR1 PRHDT, CDR2 FYEKMQ (reference sequence). The V end lost 5 bases, the J end lost 8 bases, and 12 bases lay between the germline ends. The CDR3 is 12 amino acids.

The chain couples TRBV27 to TRBJ2-7; D perhaps matches TRBD2 (6 bases). Trimming took off 6 bases at V and 6 bases at J, with 15 bases between the two ends. Germline V gives CDR1 MNHEY, CDR2 SMNVEV (reference sequence). The CDR3 contains 13 residues. CDR3 bases: TGTGCCAGCAGCTACGGGACTGGGGCCGAGCAGTACTTC. Its protein is CASSYGTGAEQYF.

V and J are TRBV30 and TRBJ1-2; D gene uncertain. Germline V lookup: CDR1 GTSNPN, CDR2 SVGIG (reference sequence). With 5 bases removed from V and 4 bases from J, the gap between germline ends came to 5 bases. This CDR3 comprises 10 residues. The CDR3 is CAWGVYGYTF. The CDR3 coding sequence is TGTGCCTGGGGAGTCTATGGCTACACCTTC.

CDR3 protein: CASSLPASGGGTDTQYF. For the CDR3, the DNA is TGTGCCAGCAGCTTGCCCGCTAGCGGGGGGGGCACAGATACGCAGTATTTT. V gene TRBV5-4 combines with J gene TRBJ2-3, with 12 bases that match TRBD2. This CDR3 has 17 amino acids. CDR1 is SGHNT, CDR2 YYREEE, per germline (reference sequence). J lost 1 base, V lost 1 base, and 4 bases had no gene match.

This chain uses TRBV20-1 with TRBJ2-5, with 8 bases lining up with TRBD1. The ends lost 4 bases at V and 11 bases at J; junction bases unmatched: 6. Germline V gene sequence: CDR1 DFQATT, CDR2 SNEGSKA (reference sequence). The CDR3 loop spans 11 amino acids. The CDR3 DNA reads TGCAGTGCTAATCAGGGGGCGAGGCAGTACTTC. The encoded protein is CSANQGARQYF.

The V call is TRBV7-6, the J call TRBJ1-1; D uncertain. Germline V gives CDR1 SGHVS, CDR2 FNYEAQ. Trimming stripped 0 bases from V and 8 bases from J, with 25 bases between. The CDR3 is made up of 18 amino acids. The CDR3 region is CASSLAAVRGSSRPEAFF. The DNA of the CDR3 is TGTGCCAGCAGCTTAGCAGCTGTCCGAGGGTCCAGCCGCCCCGAAGCTTTCTTT. The full variable domain, rest sourced from reference TRBV7-6 and TRBJ1-1, is GAGVSQSPRYKVTKRGQDVALRCDPISGHVSLYWYRQALGQGPEFLTYFNYEAQQDKSGLPNDRFSAERPEGSISTLTIQRTEQRDSAMYRCASSLAAVRGSSRPEAFFGQGTRLTVV.

The chain links TRBV7-9 to TRBJ2-1; perhaps TRBD2 as D (7 bases). Germline CDR1 reads SEHNR; CDR2 reads FQNEAQ (reference sequence). The V gene lost 5 bases and the J gene lost 9 bases, with 14 bases spanning the gap. The CDR3 loop spans 13 amino acids. This CDR3 is CASSPGGKAEQFF. The CDR3 DNA follows: TGTGCCAGCAGCCCGGGGGGCAAGGCTGAGCAGTTCTTC. Full variable domain (rest looked up from reference TRBV7-9 and TRBJ2-1): DTGVSQNPRHKITKRGQNVTFRCDPISEHNRLYWYRQTLGQGPEFLTYFQNEAQLEKSRLLSDRFSAERPKGSFSTLEIQRTEQGDSAMYLCASSPGGKAEQFFGPGTRLTVL.

The genes are TRBV6-4 and TRBJ1-5, with TRBD1 as a possible D gene (6 bases). Germline V gene lookup returns CDR1 MRHNA and CDR2 SNTAGT. CDR3 size: 17 residues. Trimming removed 4 bases from V and 5 bases from J, with 21 bases in between. Written as DNA, the CDR3 is TGTGCCAGCAGTGCCGAGATTATTGGACAGAGACATCAGCCCCAGCATTTT. Translating gives CASSAEIIGQRHQPQHF.

DNA of the CDR3: TGTGCCAGCAGCTTGACCCTCGTCAACCCAATCTACGAGCAGTACTTC. Encoded protein: CASSLTLVNPIYEQYF. The V gene is TRBV28, the J gene TRBJ2-7; no firm D call. The V end was cut by 6 bases, the J end by 3 bases, with 21 bases between. CDR1 and CDR2 from the germline V gene are MDHEN and SYDVKM. The CDR3 length is 16 residues.

The chain links TRBV5-1 to TRBJ1-2, with 9 bases that match TRBD1. Germline V lookup: CDR1 SGHRS, CDR2 YFSETQ. CDR3 size: 16 residues. V was clipped by 4 bases and J by 3 bases; unmatched bases: 10. In DNA form, the CDR3 reads TGCGCCAGCAGCAAAGGACAGGGGAGGAATGACTATGGCTACACCTTC. It is translated as CASSKGQGRNDYGYTF.

V is TRBV5-6 and J is TRBJ1-2; 11 bases map to TRBD1. CDR1 is SGHDT and CDR2 is YYEEEE in the germline V gene. The ends lost 3 bases at V and 4 bases at J; junction bases unmatched: 5. This CDR3 contains 15 residues. For the CDR3, the DNA is TGTGCCAGCAGCTCCTGGACAGGGGGCACCTATGGCTACACCTTC. Translation gives CASSSWTGGTYGYTF.

Only one count was recorded for this clone. The chain couples TRBV9 to TRBJ2-2; 8 bases align to TRBD2. Trimming cost V 0 bases and J 4 bases; bases outside gene matches: 2. The CDR3 consists of 15 residues. CDR1 is SGDLS, CDR2 YYNGEE, per germline. The CDR3 is CASSVGGGSTGELFF. DNA of the CDR3: TGTGCCAGCAGCGTAGGCGGGGGGAGCACCGGGGAGCTGTTTTTT.

This clone was observed a few times. This same CDR3 is encoded by further DNA sequences in the sample. V is TRBV20-1 and J is TRBJ1-2; D remains ambiguous. Germline V gene lookup returns CDR1 DFQATT and CDR2 SNEGSKA (reference sequence). CDR3 length: 9 amino acids. V lost 6 bases to trimming and J lost 4 bases, with 3 bases between them. The CDR3 spells CSALYGYTF. The CDR3 nucleotides read TGCAGTGCCCTCTATGGCTACACCTTC.

This chain joins TRBV7-8 and TRBJ2-1; TRBD2 matches at 8 bases. CDR3 length equals 16 residues. V was clipped by 1 base and J by 7 bases; unmatched bases: 9. Germline V lookup: CDR1 SGHVS, CDR2 FQNEAQ. The CDR3 is CASSLGSGTSTNEQFF. CDR3 bases: TGTGCCAGCAGCTTAGGATCCGGGACTAGTACGAATGAGCAGTTCTTC.

This clone was seen just once. The V call is TRBV5-5, the J call TRBJ1-3, with a tentative D call TRBD1 (6 bases). Germline CDR1 is SGHKS and CDR2 is YYEKEE (reference sequence). The ends were cut back, 5 bases at V and 4 bases at J, with 13 bases in the middle. The CDR3 runs 14 residues. The CDR3 here is CASRESGAGNTIYF. CDR3 in DNA: TGTGCCAGCAGGGAATCAGGGGCAGGAAACACCATATATTTT.

The V call is TRBV19, the J call TRBJ2-1, with D perhaps matching TRBD2 (6 bases). The V end lost 3 bases, the J end lost 5 bases, and 8 bases lay between the germline ends. The CDR3 is 13 residues long. Germline V gene data show CDR1 as LNHDA and CDR2 as SQIVND (reference sequence). CDR3 protein: CASSIGLHNEQFF. The CDR3 bases are TGTGCCAGTAGTATCGGACTACACAATGAGCAGTTCTTC. Complete variable domain (other parts from reference TRBV19 and TRBJ2-1): DGGITQSPKYLFRKEGQNVTLSCEQNLNHDAMYWYRQDPGQGLRLIYYSQIVNDFQKGDIAEGYSVSREKKESFPLTVTSAQKNPTAFYLCASSIGLHNEQFFGPGTRLTVL.

This clone has just a few counts. This chain uses TRBV5-4 with TRBJ2-5; D possibly corresponds to TRBD1 (5 bases). Germline V gene sequence: CDR1 SGHNT, CDR2 YYREEE (reference sequence). Trimming removed 0 bases from V and 2 bases from J, with 8 bases in between. The CDR3 sequence is 14 residues long. The CDR3, as DNA: TGTGCCAGCAGCTTGGGACAGACACAAGAGACCCAGTACTTC. Translating gives CASSLGQTQETQYF.

The chain is built from TRBV28 and TRBJ1-4; the match to TRBD1 covers 7 bases. V lost 4 bases, J lost 3 bases, and 8 bases stayed unmatched. Germline V gene lookup returns CDR1 MDHEN and CDR2 SYDVKM. This CDR3 is built from 16 residues. The CDR3 DNA reads TGTGCCAGCAGTTCCCATCCGACAGGGTCTAATGAAAAACTGTTTTTT. Translated, it gives CASSSHPTGSNEKLFF.

The gene calls are TRBV29-1 and TRBJ2-7; no reliable D call. CDR3 size: 15 residues. V was pared by 0 bases and J by 0 bases, with 12 bases between. Germline V gives CDR1 SQVTM, CDR2 ANQGSEA. CDR3 sequence: CSVEDRLRSSYEQYF. CDR3 in DNA: TGCAGCGTTGAAGATCGGCTTCGGAGCTCCTACGAGCAGTACTTC.

The chain has TRBV9 and TRBJ2-7; a possible D gene is TRBD2 (5 bases). The CDR3 runs to 14 residues. The V gene's germline CDR1 is SGDLS and CDR2 YYNGEE. The germline V and J ends were trimmed by 2 bases and 3 bases, with 12 bases remaining between them. CDR3 nucleotides: TGTGCCAGCAGCGTGGCGGACTCTTTCTACGAGCAGTACTTC. This encodes CASSVADSFYEQYF.

The chain employs TRBV14 and TRBJ2-5, with D unresolved. Germline V CDR1 and CDR2: SGHDN, FVKESK. V was clipped by 0 bases and J by 5 bases, with 4 bases between them. The CDR3 is made up of 12 amino acids. The chain's CDR3 is CASSQERETQYF. The CDR3 DNA follows: TGTGCCAGCAGCCAAGAGCGCGAGACCCAGTACTTC.